The clone carrying this T cell receptor beta chain was counted only a few times. Antigen: not known. A 5'RACE reaction primed in the constant segment made cDNA libraries of TCR alpha and TCR beta, and these carried sample barcodes and UMIs. TCRdb analysed the 5' RACE reads with MiXCR anew, one entry per CDR3 protein. The data show about half a million distinct CDR3 sequences, roughly 18% seen once. CDR3 length equals 14 residues. V was pared by 5 bases and J by 3 bases, with 10 bases of the junction left unmatched. Germline values: CDR1 SQVTM, CDR2 ANQGSEA. The entry originates in a study of T-cell memory formation after mild COVID-19. The overall study: TCR clusters largely stayed donor specific.

Regarding the study as a whole: Among CD4+ contracting clones, most were CM and EM, and CD8+ ones EMRA. Clones that contracted from day 15 to 85 were balanced CD4/CD8, while later expanders leaned CD4+.

The receptor was isolated from an adult woman who had mild COVID-19 (a few samples of this study predate the infection). Cell type and time point are not known. Material for sequencing was PBMCs or a T cell subset sorted from them (not recorded which). The V and J genes are TRBV29-1 and TRBJ2-7; 7 bases are a match to TRBD2. CDR3 amino acids: CSVSGEGLVYEQYF. For the CDR3, the DNA is TGCAGCGTTTCGGGGGAGGGCCTAGTCTACGAGCAGTACTTC.